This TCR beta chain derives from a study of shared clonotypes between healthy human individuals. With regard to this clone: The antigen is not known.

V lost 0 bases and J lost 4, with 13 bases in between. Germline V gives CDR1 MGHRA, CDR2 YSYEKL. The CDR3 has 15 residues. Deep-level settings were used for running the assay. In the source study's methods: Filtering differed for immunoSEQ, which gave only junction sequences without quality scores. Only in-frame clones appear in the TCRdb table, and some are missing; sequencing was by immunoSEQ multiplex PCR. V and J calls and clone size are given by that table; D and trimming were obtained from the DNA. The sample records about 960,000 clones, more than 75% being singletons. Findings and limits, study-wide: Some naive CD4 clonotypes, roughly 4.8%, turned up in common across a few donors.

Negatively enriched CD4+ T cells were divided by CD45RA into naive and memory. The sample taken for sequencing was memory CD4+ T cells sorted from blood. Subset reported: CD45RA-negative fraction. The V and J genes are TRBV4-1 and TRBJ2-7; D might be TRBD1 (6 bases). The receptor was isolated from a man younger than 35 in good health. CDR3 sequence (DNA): TGCGCCAGCAGCCAAGATCCTACAGGGTGGTACGAGCAGTACTTC. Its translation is CASSQDPTGWYEQYF.